This T cell receptor (beta chain) appears in the sequencing data of a study of Ad26.COV2.S vaccination and SARS-CoV-2 variants. The method was immunoSEQ multiplex PCR; TCRdb's version includes in-frame clones alone and lacks a portion of them. The table has about 350,000 clones, around 90% seen once. Treatment: roughly 19 received Ad26.COV2.S at low or high dose, single or two shots; about 5 received placebo; per-sample allocation not given. After the first vaccine or placebo injection, samples were drawn on day 63. Germline values: CDR1 SGHRS, CDR2 YFSETQ. Between the trimmed V and J ends, which lost 1 base and 0 bases, there was a span of 14 bases. There are 17 residues in the CDR3.

Sequenced here: peripheral blood, sampled in a trial of Ad26.COV2.S vaccine versus placebo. The chain recombines TRBV5-1 with TRBJ2-1; no clear D. This sequence originates from a person between 18 and 65 years old who received the Ad26.COV2.S COVID-19 vaccine or a placebo. The CDR3 region is CASSLTGRARSYNEQFF. The DNA of the CDR3 is TGCGCCAGCAGCTTGACCGGTAGGGCCCGCTCCTACAATGAGCAGTTCTTC.